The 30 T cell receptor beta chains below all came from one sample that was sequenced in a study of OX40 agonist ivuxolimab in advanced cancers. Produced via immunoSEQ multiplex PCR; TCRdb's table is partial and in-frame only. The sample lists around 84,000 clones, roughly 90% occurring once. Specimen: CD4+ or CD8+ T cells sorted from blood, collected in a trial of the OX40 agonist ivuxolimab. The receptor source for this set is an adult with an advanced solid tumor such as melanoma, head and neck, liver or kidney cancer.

CDR3 protein: CASSTGTTTFTDNEQFF. The CDR3 nucleotides are TGTGCCAGCAGCACCGGGACTACCACGTTTACAGACAATGAGCAGTTCTTC. This chain uses TRBV9 with TRBJ2-1; 7 bases map to TRBD2. CDR1 and CDR2 (germline): SGDLS, YYNGEE. The CDR3 is 17 residues long. V dropped 4 bases and J dropped 5; count of bases not matched to a gene: 15.

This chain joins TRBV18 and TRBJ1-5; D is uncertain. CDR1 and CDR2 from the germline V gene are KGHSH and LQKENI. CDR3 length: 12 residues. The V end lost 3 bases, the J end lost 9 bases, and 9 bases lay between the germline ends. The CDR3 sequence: CASSPDAGPQHF. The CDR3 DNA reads TGTGCCAGCTCACCGGATGCAGGGCCCCAGCATTTT.

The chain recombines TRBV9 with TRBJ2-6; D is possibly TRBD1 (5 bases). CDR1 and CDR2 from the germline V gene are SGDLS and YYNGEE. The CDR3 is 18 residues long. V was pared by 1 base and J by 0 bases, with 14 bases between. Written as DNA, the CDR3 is TGTGCCAGCAGCGTACGGCAGGGTATTAACTCTGGGGCCAACGTCCTGACTTTC. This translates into CASSVRQGINSGANVLTF. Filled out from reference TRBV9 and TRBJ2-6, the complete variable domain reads DSGVTQTPKHLITATGQRVTLRCSPRSGDLSVYWYQQSLDQGLQFLIQYYNGEERAKGNILERFSAQQFPDLHSELNLSSLELGDSALYFCASSVRQGINSGANVLTFGAGSRLTVL.

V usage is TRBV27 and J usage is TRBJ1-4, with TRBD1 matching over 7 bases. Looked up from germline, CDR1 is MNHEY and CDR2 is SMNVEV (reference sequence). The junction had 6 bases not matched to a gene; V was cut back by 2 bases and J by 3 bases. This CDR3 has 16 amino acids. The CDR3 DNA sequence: TGTGCCAGCAGTTTAGTGGCAGGGGGTTCTAATGAAAAACTGTTTTTT. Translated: CASSLVAGGSNEKLFF.

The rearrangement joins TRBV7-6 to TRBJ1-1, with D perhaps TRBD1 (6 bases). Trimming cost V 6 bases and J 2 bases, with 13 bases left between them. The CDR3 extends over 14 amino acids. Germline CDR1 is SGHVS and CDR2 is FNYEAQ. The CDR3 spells CASSATGLNTEAFF. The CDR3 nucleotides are TGTGCCAGCAGTGCCACAGGGCTTAACACTGAAGCTTTCTTT.

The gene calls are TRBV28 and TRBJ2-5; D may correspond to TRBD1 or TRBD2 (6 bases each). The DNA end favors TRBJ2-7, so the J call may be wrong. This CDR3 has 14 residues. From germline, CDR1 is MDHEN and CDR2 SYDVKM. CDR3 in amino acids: CASSVADSLYEQYF. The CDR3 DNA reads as TGTGCCAGCAGTGTAGCGGACAGCCTCTACGAGCAGTACTTC.

In nucleotides, the CDR3 is TGTGCCAGCAGACCGGGACGGGCTAATGAAAAACTGTTTTTT. This translates into CASRPGRANEKLFF. The V call is TRBV6-5, the J call TRBJ1-4, with D possibly matching TRBD1 (5 bases). The CDR3 has 14 residues. Trimming pared 6 bases from V and 3 bases from J, leaving 11 bases between. Germline V gene lookup returns CDR1 MNHEY and CDR2 SVGAGI.

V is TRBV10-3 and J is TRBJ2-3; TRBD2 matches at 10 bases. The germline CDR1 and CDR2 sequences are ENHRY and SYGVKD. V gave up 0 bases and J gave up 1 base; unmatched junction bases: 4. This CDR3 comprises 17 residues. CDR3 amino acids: CAISESLAGPRTDTQYF. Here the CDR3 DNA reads TGTGCCATCAGTGAGTCACTAGCGGGACCCCGCACAGATACGCAGTATTTT.

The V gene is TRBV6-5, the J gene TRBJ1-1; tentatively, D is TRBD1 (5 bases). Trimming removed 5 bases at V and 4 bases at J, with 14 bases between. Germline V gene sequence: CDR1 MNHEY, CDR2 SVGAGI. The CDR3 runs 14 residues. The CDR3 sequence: CASSTLRGGTEAFF. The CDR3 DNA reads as TGTGCCAGCAGTACCCTACGGGGGGGCACTGAAGCTTTCTTT.

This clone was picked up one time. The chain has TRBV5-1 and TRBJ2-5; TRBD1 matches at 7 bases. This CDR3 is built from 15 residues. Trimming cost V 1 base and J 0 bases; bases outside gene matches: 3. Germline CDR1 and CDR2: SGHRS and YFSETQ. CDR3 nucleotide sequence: TGCGCCAGCAGCTTGCCCGGGACAGACCAAGAGACCCAGTACTTC. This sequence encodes CASSLPGTDQETQYF.

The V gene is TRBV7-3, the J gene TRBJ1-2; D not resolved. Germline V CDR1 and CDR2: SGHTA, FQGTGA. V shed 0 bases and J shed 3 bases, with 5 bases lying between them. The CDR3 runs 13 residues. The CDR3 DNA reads TGTGCCAGCAGCTTAACCGCGGACTATGGCTACACCTTC. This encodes CASSLTADYGYTF.

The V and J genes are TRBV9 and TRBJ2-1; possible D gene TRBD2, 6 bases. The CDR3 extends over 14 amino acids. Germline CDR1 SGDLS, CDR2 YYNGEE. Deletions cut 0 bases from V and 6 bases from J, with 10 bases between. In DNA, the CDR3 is TGTGCCAGCAGCGTAGTGGGGGGTCGCAATGAGCAGTTCTTC. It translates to CASSVVGGRNEQFF.

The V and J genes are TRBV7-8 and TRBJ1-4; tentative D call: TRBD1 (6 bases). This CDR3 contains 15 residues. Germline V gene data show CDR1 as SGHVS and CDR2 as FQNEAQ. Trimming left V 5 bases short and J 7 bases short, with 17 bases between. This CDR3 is CASSPAGGLGEKLFF. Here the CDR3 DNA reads TGTGCCAGCAGCCCAGCGGGGGGGCTGGGTGAAAAACTGTTTTTT.

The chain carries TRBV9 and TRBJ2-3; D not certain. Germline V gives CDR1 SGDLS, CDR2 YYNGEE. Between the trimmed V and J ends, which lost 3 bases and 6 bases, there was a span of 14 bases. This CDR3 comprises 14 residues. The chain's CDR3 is CASSERTLRDTQYF. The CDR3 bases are TGTGCCAGCAGCGAGAGGACCCTTAGGGATACGCAGTATTTT.

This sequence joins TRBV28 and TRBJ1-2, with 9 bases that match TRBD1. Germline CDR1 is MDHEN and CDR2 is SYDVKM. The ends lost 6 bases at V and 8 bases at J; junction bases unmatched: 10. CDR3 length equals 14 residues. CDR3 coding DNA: TGTGCCAGCAGGTCCGGGACAGGGATTGGCGGCTACACCTTC. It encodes CASRSGTGIGGYTF.

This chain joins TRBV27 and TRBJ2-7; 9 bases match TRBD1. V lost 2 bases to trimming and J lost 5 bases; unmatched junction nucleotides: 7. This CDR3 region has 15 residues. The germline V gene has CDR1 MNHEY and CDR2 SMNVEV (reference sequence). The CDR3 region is CASSLSFGTGNEQYF. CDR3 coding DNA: TGTGCCAGCAGTTTAAGTTTCGGGACAGGGAACGAGCAGTACTTC.

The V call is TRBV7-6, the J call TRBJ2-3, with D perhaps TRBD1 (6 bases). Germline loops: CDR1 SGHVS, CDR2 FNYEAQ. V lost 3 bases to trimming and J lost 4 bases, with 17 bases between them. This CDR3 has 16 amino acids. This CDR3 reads CASSFRSRGWADTQYF. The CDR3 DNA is TGTGCCAGCAGCTTCCGTTCCAGGGGCTGGGCAGATACGCAGTATTTT.

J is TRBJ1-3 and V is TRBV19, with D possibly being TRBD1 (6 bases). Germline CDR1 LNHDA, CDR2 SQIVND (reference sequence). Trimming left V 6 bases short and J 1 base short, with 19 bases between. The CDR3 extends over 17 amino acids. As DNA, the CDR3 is TGTGCCAGTAGCAGGGATACAGGGATCTTTTCTGGAAACACCATATATTTT. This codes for CASSRDTGIFSGNTIYF.

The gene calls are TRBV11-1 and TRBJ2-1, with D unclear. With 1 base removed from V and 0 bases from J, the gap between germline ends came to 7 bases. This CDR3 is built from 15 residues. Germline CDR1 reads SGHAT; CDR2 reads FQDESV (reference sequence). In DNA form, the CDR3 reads TGTGCCAGCAGCTTAGTGGCTTTCTCCTACAATGAGCAGTTCTTC. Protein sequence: CASSLVAFSYNEQFF.

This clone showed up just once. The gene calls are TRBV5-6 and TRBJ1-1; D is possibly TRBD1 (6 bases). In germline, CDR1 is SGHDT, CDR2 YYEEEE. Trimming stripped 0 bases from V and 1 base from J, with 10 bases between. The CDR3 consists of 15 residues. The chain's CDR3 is CASSLAGAWNTEAFF. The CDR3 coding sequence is TGTGCCAGCAGCTTGGCGGGGGCCTGGAACACTGAAGCTTTCTTT.

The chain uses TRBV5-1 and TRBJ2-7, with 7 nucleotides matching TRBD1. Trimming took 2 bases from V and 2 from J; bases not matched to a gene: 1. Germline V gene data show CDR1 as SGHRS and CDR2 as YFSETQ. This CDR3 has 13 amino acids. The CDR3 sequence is CASSFGTAYEQYF. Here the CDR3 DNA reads TGCGCCAGCAGCTTCGGGACAGCCTACGAGCAGTACTTC.

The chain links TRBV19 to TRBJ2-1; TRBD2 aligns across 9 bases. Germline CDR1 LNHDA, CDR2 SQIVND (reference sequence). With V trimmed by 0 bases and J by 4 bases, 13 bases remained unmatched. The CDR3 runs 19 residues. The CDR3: CASSIETSVLAGLYNEQFF. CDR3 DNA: TGTGCCAGTAGTATAGAGACCTCCGTCCTAGCGGGATTGTACAATGAGCAGTTCTTC.

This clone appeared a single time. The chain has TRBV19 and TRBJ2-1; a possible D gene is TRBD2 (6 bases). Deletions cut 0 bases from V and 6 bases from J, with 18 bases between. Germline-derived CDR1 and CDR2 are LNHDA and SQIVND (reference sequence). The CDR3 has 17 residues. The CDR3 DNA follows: TGTGCCAGTAGTATAGATTTTAGCGGAATAAGTTTCAATGAGCAGTTCTTC. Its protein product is CASSIDFSGISFNEQFF.

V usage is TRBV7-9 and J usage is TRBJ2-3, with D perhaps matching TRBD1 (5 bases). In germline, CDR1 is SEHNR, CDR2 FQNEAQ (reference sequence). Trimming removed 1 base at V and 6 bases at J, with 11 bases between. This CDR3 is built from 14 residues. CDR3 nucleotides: TGTGCCAGCAGCTTAGGGCGGTGGGGCGATACGCAGTATTTT. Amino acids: CASSLGRWGDTQYF.

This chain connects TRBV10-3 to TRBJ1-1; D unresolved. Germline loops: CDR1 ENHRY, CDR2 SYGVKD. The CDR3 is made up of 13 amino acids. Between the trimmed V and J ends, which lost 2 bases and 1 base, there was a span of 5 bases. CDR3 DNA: TGTGCCATCAGTGAGGATAGGAACACTGAAGCTTTCTTT. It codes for CAISEDRNTEAFF.

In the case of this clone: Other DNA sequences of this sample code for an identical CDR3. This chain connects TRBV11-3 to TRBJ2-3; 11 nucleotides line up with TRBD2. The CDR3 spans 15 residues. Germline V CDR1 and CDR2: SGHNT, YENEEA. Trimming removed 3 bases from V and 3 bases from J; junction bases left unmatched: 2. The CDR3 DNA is TGTGCCAGCAGCTTCGGGACTAGCGGAACAGATACGCAGTATTTT. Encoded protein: CASSFGTSGTDTQYF.

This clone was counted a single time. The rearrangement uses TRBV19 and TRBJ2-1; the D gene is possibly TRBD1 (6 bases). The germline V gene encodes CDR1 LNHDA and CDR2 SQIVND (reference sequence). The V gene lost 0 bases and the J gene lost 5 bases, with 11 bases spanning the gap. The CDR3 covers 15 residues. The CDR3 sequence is CASSIDPQGHNEQFF. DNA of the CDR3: TGTGCCAGTAGTATAGATCCCCAGGGGCACAATGAGCAGTTCTTC.

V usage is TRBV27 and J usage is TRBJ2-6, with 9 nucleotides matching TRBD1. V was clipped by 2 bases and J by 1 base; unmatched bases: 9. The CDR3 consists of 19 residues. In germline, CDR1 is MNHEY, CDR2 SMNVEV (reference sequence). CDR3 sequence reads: CASSLELLGTGSGANVLTF. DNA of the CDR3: TGTGCCAGCAGTTTAGAACTTCTCGGGACAGGGTCTGGGGCCAACGTCCTGACTTTC. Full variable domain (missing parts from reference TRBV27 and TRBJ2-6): EAQVTQNPRYLITVTGKKLTVTCSQNMNHEYMSWYRQDPGLGLRQIYYSMNVEVTDKGDVPEGYKVSRKEKRNFPLILESPSPNQTSLYFCASSLELLGTGSGANVLTFGAGSRLTVL.

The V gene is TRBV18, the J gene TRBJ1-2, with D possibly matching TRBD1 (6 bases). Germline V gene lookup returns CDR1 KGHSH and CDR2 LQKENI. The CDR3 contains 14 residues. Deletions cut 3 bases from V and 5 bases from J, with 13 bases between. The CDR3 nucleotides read TGTGCCAGCTCACCTCGGGACAACCAGTATGGCTACACCTTC. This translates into CASSPRDNQYGYTF.

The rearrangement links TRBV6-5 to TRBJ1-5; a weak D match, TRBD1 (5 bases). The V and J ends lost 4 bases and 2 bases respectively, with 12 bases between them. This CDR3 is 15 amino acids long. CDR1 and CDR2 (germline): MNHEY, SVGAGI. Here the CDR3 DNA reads TGTGCCAGCAGTTCCCAGGGTGATGGCAATCAGCCCCAGCATTTT. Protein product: CASSSQGDGNQPQHF.